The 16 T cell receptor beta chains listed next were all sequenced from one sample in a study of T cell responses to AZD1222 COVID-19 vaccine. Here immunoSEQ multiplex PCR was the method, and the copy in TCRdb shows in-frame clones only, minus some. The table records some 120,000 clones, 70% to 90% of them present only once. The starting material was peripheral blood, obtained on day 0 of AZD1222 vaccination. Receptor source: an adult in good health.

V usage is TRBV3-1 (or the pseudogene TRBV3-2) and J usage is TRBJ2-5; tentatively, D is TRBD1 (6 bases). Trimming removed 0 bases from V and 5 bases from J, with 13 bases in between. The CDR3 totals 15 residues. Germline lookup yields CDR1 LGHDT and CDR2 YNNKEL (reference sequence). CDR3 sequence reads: CASSQDYRDRETQYF. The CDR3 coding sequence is TGTGCCAGCAGCCAAGATTACAGGGACCGTGAGACCCAGTACTTC.

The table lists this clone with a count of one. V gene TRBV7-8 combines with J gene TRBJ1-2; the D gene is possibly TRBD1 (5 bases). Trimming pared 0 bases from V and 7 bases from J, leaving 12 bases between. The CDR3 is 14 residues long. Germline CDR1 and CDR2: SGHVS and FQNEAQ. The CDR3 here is CASSLARREAGYTF. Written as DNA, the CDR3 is TGTGCCAGCAGCTTAGCGCGCAGGGAGGCTGGCTACACCTTC.

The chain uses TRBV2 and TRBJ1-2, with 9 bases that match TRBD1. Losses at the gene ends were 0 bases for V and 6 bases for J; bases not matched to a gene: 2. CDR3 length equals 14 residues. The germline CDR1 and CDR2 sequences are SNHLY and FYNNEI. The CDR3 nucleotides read TGTGCCAGCAGTGAAGCACAGGGGGCTCATGGCTACACCTTC. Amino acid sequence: CASSEAQGAHGYTF.

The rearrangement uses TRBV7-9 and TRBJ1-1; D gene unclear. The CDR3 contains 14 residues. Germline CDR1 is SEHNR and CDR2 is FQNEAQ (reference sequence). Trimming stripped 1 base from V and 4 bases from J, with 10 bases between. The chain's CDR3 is CASSLEKEGTEAFF. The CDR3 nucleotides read TGTGCCAGCAGCTTAGAAAAGGAGGGCACTGAAGCTTTCTTT.

As DNA, the CDR3 is TGTGCCAGCAGTTTAGGGGACAGGAGAGGCTACACCTTC. Residues: CASSLGDRRGYTF. The chain employs TRBV28 and TRBJ1-2, with 8 positions matching TRBD1. The V and J ends lost 2 bases and 8 bases, in that order; junction bases with no gene match: 4. The CDR3 is made up of 13 amino acids. CDR1 is MDHEN, CDR2 SYDVKM, per germline.

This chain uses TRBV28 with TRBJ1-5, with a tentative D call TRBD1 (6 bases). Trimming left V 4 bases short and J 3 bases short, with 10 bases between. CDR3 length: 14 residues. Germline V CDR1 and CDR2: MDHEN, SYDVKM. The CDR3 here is CASSSGGPNQPQHF. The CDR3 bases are TGTGCCAGCAGTTCCGGGGGCCCCAATCAGCCCCAGCATTTT.

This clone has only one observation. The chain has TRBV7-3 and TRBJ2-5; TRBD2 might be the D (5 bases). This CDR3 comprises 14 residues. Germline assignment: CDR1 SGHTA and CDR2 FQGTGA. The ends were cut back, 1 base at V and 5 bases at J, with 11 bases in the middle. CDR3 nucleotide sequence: TGTGCCAGCAGCTTAATCAGCGGTGGGGAGACCCAGTACTTC. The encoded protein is CASSLISGGETQYF.

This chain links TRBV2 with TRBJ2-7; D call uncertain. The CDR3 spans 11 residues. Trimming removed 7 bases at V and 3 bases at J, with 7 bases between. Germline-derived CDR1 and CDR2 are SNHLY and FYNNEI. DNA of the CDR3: TGTGCCAGCACCCTGATCTACGAGCAGTACTTC. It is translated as CASTLIYEQYF.

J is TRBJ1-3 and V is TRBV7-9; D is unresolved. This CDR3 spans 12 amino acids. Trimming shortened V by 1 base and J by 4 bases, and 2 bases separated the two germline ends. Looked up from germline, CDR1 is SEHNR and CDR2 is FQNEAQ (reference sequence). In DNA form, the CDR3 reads TGTGCCAGCAGCTTAGAAGGAAACACCATATATTTT. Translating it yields CASSLEGNTIYF.

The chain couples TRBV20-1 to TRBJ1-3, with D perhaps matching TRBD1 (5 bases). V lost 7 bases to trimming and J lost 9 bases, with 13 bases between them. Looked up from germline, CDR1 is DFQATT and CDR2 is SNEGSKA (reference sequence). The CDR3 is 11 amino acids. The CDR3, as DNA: TGCAGTGGCCCGTTCGGGGGCACCATATATTTT. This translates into CSGPFGGTIYF.

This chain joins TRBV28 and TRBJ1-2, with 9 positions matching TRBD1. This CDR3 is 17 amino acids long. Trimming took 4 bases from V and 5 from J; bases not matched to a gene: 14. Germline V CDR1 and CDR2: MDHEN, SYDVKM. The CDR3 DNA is TGTGCCAGCAGTTCCCCCGTCGGGACAGGGTCCCATTATGGCTACACCTTC. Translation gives CASSSPVGTGSHYGYTF.

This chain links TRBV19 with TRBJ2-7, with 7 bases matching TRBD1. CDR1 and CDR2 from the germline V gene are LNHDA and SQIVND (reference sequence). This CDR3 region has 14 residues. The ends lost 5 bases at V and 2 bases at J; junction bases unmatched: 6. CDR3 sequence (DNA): TGTGCCAGTAGTCACCCGGGACAGACCTACGAGCAGTACTTC. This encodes CASSHPGQTYEQYF.

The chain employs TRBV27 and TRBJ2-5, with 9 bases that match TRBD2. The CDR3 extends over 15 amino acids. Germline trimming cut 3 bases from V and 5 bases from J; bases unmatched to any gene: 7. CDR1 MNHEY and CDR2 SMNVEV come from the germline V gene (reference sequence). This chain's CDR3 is CASSLGRGGLETQYF. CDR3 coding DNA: TGTGCCAGCAGTTTGGGGCGGGGGGGCCTGGAGACCCAGTACTTC.

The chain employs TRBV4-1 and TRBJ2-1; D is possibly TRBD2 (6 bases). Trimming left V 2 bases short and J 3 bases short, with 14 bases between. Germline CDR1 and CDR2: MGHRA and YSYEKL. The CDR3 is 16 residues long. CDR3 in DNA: TGCGCCAGCAGCCAATGGGTGGGGGGTGACTACAATGAGCAGTTCTTC. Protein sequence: CASSQWVGGDYNEQFF.

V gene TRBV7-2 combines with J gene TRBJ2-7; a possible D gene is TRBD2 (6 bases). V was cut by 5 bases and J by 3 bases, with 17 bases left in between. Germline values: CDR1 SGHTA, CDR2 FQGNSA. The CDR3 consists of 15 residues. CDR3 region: CASSEGPGVNYEQYF. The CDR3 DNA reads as TGTGCCAGCAGCGAGGGCCCGGGGGTGAACTACGAGCAGTACTTC.

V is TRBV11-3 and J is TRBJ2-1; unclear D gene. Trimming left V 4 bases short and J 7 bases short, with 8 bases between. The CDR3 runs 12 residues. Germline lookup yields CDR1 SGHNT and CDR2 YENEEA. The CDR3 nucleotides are TGTGCCAGCAGCTCCTTTAAAAATGAGCAGTTCTTC. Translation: CASSSFKNEQFF.